These 2 T cell receptor beta chains were sequenced from one sample in a study of blood T cell repertoires in COVID-19. The protocol was immunoSEQ multiplex PCR, while the TCRdb copy is restricted to in-frame clones and leaves out a portion. The data show approximately 300,000 clones, 90% seen once. Material: peripheral blood. All receptors come from a young woman with COVID-19, enrolled during active disease.

The chain employs TRBV29-1 and TRBJ1-1, with TRBD1 matching over 8 bases. The germline gives CDR1 SQVTM, CDR2 ANQGSEA. With 6 bases clipped from V and 4 bases from J, the junction kept 10 bases outside the gene matches. CDR3 length equals 14 residues. CDR3 sequence (DNA): TGCAGCGTGGAGGGATGGACAGGGAGCACTGAAGCTTTCTTT. Protein sequence: CSVEGWTGSTEAFF.

V and J are TRBV11-2 and TRBJ2-2; 7 bases are a match to TRBD1. The germline V gene has CDR1 SGHAT and CDR2 FQNNGV. This CDR3 region has 15 residues. After removal of 3 bases from V and 7 bases from J, the junction contained 8 bases not matched to a gene. DNA for the CDR3: TGTGCCAGCAGCTTTTACAGGGGCCAAGACGGGGAGCTGTTTTTT. As protein: CASSFYRGQDGELFF.